These T cell receptor beta chains were read from a single sample in a study of OX40 agonist ivuxolimab in advanced cancers. Sequencing used immunoSEQ multiplex PCR; TCRdb keeps in-frame clones, though not all of them. The sample carries 70,000 to 95,000 clones, 90% recorded once. The sequencing used CD4+ or CD8+ T cells sorted from blood, collected in a trial of the OX40 agonist ivuxolimab. The receptors were gathered from an adult with an advanced solid tumor such as melanoma, head and neck, liver or kidney cancer. Both conserved end residues are part of each CDR3. D genes are given only for firm matches. Size tells how often a clone was seen (once, few, many) or the class of an expanded clone, and some rows leave it out.

clone_size	j_call	v_call	d_call	cdr3_nt	cdr3_aa
once	TRBJ2-1	TRBV7-2	TRBD2	TGTGCCAGCAGCTTAGGGGGGACTAGGTCGGGCAATGAGCAGTTCTTC	CASSLGGTRSGNEQFF
-	TRBJ2-5	TRBV28	TRBD2	TGTGCCAGCAGGAGCGGGAGCCGGGAGACCCAGTACTTC	CASRSGSRETQYF
-	TRBJ2-7	TRBV5-6	-	TGTGCCAGCAGCGAACGTCGTGCGGGTCTAGACTACGAGCAGTACTTC	CASSERRAGLDYEQYF
-	TRBJ1-2	TRBV4-2	-	TGTGCCAGCAGCCAAGAGGTGGAGTACAGGAATGGCTACACCTTC	CASSQEVEYRNGYTF
-	TRBJ2-7	TRBV23-1	-	TGCGCCAGCAGGGGATACGAGCAGTACTTC	CASRGYEQYF
-	TRBJ1-1	TRBV28	TRBD1	TGTGCCAGCAGTCCCATGACAGGGGTCTACACTGAAGCTTTCTTT	CASSPMTGVYTEAFF
few	TRBJ1-1	TRBV5-6	-	TGTGCCAGCAGCTTGGGCAGCTACTCGTCTGAAGCTTTCTTT	CASSLGSYSSEAFF
-	TRBJ2-7	TRBV11-3	TRBD2	TGTGCCAGCAGCTTAATGGCTAGCGGGAGTTACGAGCAGTACTTC	CASSLMASGSYEQYF
-	TRBJ2-4	TRBV18	-	TGTGCCAGCTCACCCGACCTAGCCAAAAACATTCAGTACTTC	CASSPDLAKNIQYF
-	TRBJ1-3	TRBV18	-	TGTGCCAGCTCACCTCGGACAGCTAGCTCTGGAAACACCATATATTTT	CASSPRTASSGNTIYF
-	TRBJ2-1	TRBV6-1	-	TGTGCCAGCAGAGAAAGCTCCTACAATGAGCAGTTCTTC	CASRESSYNEQFF
-	TRBJ1-2	TRBV29-1	-	TGCAGCGTTTCGGGACCGGAGGATGGCTACACCTTC	CSVSGPEDGYTF
-	TRBJ2-1	TRBV18	-	TGTGCCAGCTCAAGGGACGGTGCTGGCGATGAGCAGTTCTTC	CASSRDGAGDEQFF
-	TRBJ1-5	TRBV19	-	TGTGCCAGTAGTAGGGAGTTGGACAGCCCTATTAAGGGGCAGCCCCAGCATTTT	CASSRELDSPIKGQPQHF
-	TRBJ1-1	TRBV6-1	-	TGTGCCAGCACGGGGCTTGCCACTGAAGCTTTCTTT	CASTGLATEAFF
once	TRBJ2-3	TRBV7-2	TRBD2	TGTGCCAGCAGTTTTACCGGTACCAAACTAGCGGGAGTAGCAGATACGCAGTATTTT	CASSFTGTKLAGVADTQYF
-	TRBJ2-6	TRBV19	-	TGTGCCAGTGCACAGTCCGGGGGTGGGGCCAACGTCCTGACTTTC	CASAQSGGGANVLTF
-	TRBJ1-5	TRBV28	TRBD1	TGTGCCAGCAGTCCTAAGGGGGCGCGCAATCAGCCCCAGCATTTT	CASSPKGARNQPQHF
-	TRBJ2-5	TRBV29-1	TRBD1	TGCAGCGCAGAACAGGGGCCGGAGACCCAGTACTTC	CSAEQGPETQYF
-	TRBJ1-3	TRBV7-7	-	TGTGGTAACGTGCCAGGGGATAATGGAAACACCATATATTTT	CGNVPGDNGNTIYF
-	TRBJ2-1	TRBV7-9	-	TGTGCCAGCAGCCTCGACAGGCCCCACAATGAGCAGTTCTTC	CASSLDRPHNEQFF
-	TRBJ1-5	TRBV28	TRBD1	TGTGCCAGCAGTCCAGGGGACAGGGGTCAGCCCCAGCATTTT	CASSPGDRGQPQHF
-	TRBJ1-5	TRBV6-5	-	TGTGCCAGCAGTTACGTGGGAAGCAATCAGCCCCAGCATTTT	CASSYVGSNQPQHF
-	TRBJ2-5	TRBV6-5	-	TGTGCCAGCAGTTGGCAGGGACAAAAAGAGACCCAGTACTTC	CASSWQGQKETQYF
-	TRBJ1-5	TRBV15	-	TGTGCCACCAGCCCATCACCTCATCAGCCCCAGCATTTT	CATSPSPHQPQHF
-	TRBJ2-1	TRBV7-2	-	TGTGCCAGCAGCTTACAGTGGAGGGCTGGTTACAATGAGCAGTTCTTC	CASSLQWRAGYNEQFF
-	TRBJ1-2	TRBV7-9	-	TGTGCCAGCAGCCCACCCCTTGTTGAGGGTTCGGATGGCTACACCTTC	CASSPPLVEGSDGYTF
-	TRBJ2-5	TRBV19	-	TGTGCCAGTAGTCGTGCGGGACAAGTTTTAGAGACCCAGTACTTC	CASSRAGQVLETQYF
once	TRBJ2-2	TRBV19	-	TGTGCCAGTAGTAGCGACACCAACACCGGGGAGCTGTTTTTT	CASSSDTNTGELFF
-	TRBJ2-5	TRBV19	TRBD2	TGTGCCAGTAGATACAGGGCGGGGGGTTCGGAGACCCAGTACTTC	CASRYRAGGSETQYF
-	TRBJ1-1	TRBV18	-	TGTGCCAGCTCACATGTGGCGGGAGACACTGAAGCTTTCTTT	CASSHVAGDTEAFF
-	TRBJ1-3	TRBV14	-	TGTGCCAGCAGCCGCGATGGAAACACCATATATTTT	CASSRDGNTIYF
-	TRBJ1-1	TRBV28	-	TGTGCCAGCAGTTCGGGACGGACCGGGGGGAACACTGAAGCTTTCTTT	CASSSGRTGGNTEAFF
-	TRBJ2-2	TRBV10-2	TRBD2	TGCGCCAGCAGTGCTAGCGGGATACGAGGGGAGCTGTTTTTT	CASSASGIRGELFF
-	TRBJ1-4	TRBV4-2	-	TGTGCCAGCAGCCGGGACGCAACTAATGAAAAACTGTTTTTT	CASSRDATNEKLFF
-	TRBJ1-1	TRBV9	-	TGTGCCAGCAGCGTCGAAGTGAACACTGAAGCTTTCTTT	CASSVEVNTEAFF
-	TRBJ2-2	TRBV9	-	TGTGCCAGCAGCTTGCCCCGTACGGCCGGGGAGCTGTTTTTT	CASSLPRTAGELFF
-	TRBJ2-5	TRBV6-5	-	TGTGCCAGCAGTTCGTGGGAACAAGAGACCCAGTACTTC	CASSSWEQETQYF
-	TRBJ2-2	TRBV6-5	-	TGTGCCAGCAGTTACGAGGTTCCGAACACCGGGGAGCTGTTTTTT	CASSYEVPNTGELFF
-	TRBJ2-2	TRBV5-1	TRBD2	TGCGCCAGCAGCTCTGCCGGGACTAGTATCCGCACCGGGGAGCTGTTTTTT	CASSSAGTSIRTGELFF
-	TRBJ1-1	TRBV5-1	-	TGCGCCAGCAGCTTGAAAGGGAACGGTGACACTGAAGCTTTCTTT	CASSLKGNGDTEAFF
-	TRBJ1-1	TRBV5-1	-	TGCGCCAGCAGCTTAGAGGGCGGGACTGAAGCTTTCTTT	CASSLEGGTEAFF
-	TRBJ1-3	TRBV7-2	-	TGTGCCAGCAGCCCCCCGGGTAGGGCGTCTGGAAACACCATATATTTT	CASSPPGRASGNTIYF